This T cell receptor (beta chain) was found in a study of cytomegalovirus exposure and HLA in healthy donors. Germline CDR1 is SGHTA and CDR2 is FQGNSA. The CDR3 runs 16 residues. V lost 1 base and J lost 5; bases outside the gene matches: 7. Researchers ran the PCR with 60 Vbeta and 13 Jbeta primers. Sequenced by immunoSEQ multiplex PCR; TCRdb stores in-frame clones only, minus some. The table lists approximately 210,000 clones, about 85% of them singletons, with more than 8.5% in the top ten. The sample consisted of PBMCs. The chain recombines TRBV7-2 with TRBJ1-4; TRBD1 matches at 7 bases. The origin of this receptor is a woman in her 50s in good health and CMV-seropositive. This CDR3 reads CASSLGVGQINEKLFF. CDR3 DNA sequence: TGTGCCAGCAGCTTAGGGGTGGGACAGATCAATGAAAAACTGTTTTTT.